One sample yielded the 9 T cell receptor beta chains listed below, sequenced in a study of STAT3 mutations in large granular lymphocyte leukemia. This table comes from immunoSEQ multiplex PCR, and its TCRdb copy is limited to in-frame clones, with some not included. The repertoire holds 8,800 or so clones, roughly 90% seen once, with 55% to 75% in the top ten. Notes on the study in general: In T-cell large granular lymphocyte leukemia, about half of patients showed multiple immunodominant subclonotypes.

Their cognate antigens are unknown. The sample was peripheral blood mononuclear cells. The receptors here all came from a man aged 60 to 69 with T-cell large granular lymphocyte leukemia. Some clones in this sample may be carry-over from other donors' samples.

V usage is TRBV7-2 and J usage is TRBJ2-7; no clear D gene. This CDR3 is built from 12 residues. Germline V gives CDR1 SGHTA, CDR2 FQGNSA. Trimming pared 3 bases from V and 6 bases from J, leaving 9 bases between. The CDR3 is CASSFATREQYF. For the CDR3, the DNA is TGTGCCAGCAGCTTCGCAACACGCGAGCAGTACTTC. The full variable domain, rest sourced from reference TRBV7-2 and TRBJ2-7, is GAGVSQSPSNKVTEKGKDVELRCDPISGHTALYWYRQSLGQGLEFLIYFQGNSAPDKSGLPSDRFSAERTGGSVSTLTIQRTQQEDSAVYLCASSFATREQYFGPGTRLTVT.

The chain joins TRBV5-4 to TRBJ2-7, with TRBD2 identical over 7 bases. Germline trimming cut 3 bases from V and 0 bases from J; bases unmatched to any gene: 6. The V gene's germline CDR1 is SGHNT and CDR2 YYREEE (reference sequence). This CDR3 region has 15 residues. Here the CDR3 DNA reads TGTGCCAGCAGCTCCTCACTAGCGCGCTCCTACGAGCAGTACTTC. This translates into CASSSSLARSYEQYF.

The chain uses TRBV5-1 and TRBJ2-1, with 8 bases that match TRBD2. The CDR3 contains 17 residues. V lost 7 bases, J lost 4 bases, and 16 bases stayed unmatched. In germline, CDR1 is SGHRS, CDR2 YFSETQ. For the CDR3, the DNA is TGCGCCAGCTACAGAGAGGGGGTAGAGCGGGGGTACAATGAGCAGTTCTTC. Translated, it gives CASYREGVERGYNEQFF. Filled out from reference TRBV5-1 and TRBJ2-1, the complete variable domain reads KAGVTQTPRYLIKTRGQQVTLSCSPISGHRSVSWYQQTPGQGLQFLFEYFSETQRNKGNFPGRFSGRQFSNSRSEMNVSTLELGDSALYLCASYREGVERGYNEQFFGPGTRLTVL.

This clone showed up just once. The rearrangement uses TRBV19 and TRBJ2-2, with D perhaps matching TRBD2 (5 bases). The CDR3 contains 14 residues. CDR1 is LNHDA, CDR2 SQIVND, per germline (reference sequence). Trimming stripped 10 bases from V and 1 base from J, with 13 bases between. CDR3 in amino acids: CATNPSRNTGELFF. As DNA, the CDR3 is TGTGCCACCAACCCTAGCAGGAACACCGGGGAGCTGTTTTTT.

The V and J genes are TRBV4-1 and TRBJ2-3; D remains unclear. Germline V gives CDR1 MGHRA, CDR2 YSYEKL. The CDR3 is made up of 14 amino acids. V was pared by 4 bases and J by 4 bases, with 12 bases between. DNA for the CDR3: TGCGCCAGCAGCCGACGATCTGGCCCAGATACGCAGTATTTT. It is translated as CASSRRSGPDTQYF.

The sample holds a few counts of this clone. This chain links TRBV30 with TRBJ2-7, with no clear D. From germline, CDR1 is GTSNPN and CDR2 SVGIG (reference sequence). This CDR3 comprises 11 residues. Between the trimmed V and J ends, which lost 1 base and 5 bases, there was a span of 6 bases. The CDR3 nucleotides are TGTGCCTGGAGTGGAAGGAACGAGCAGTACTTC. As protein: CAWSGRNEQYF.

J is TRBJ2-1 and V is TRBV11-1, with D unresolved. Germline-derived CDR1 and CDR2 are SGHAT and FQDESV (reference sequence). Trimming stripped 9 bases from V and 5 bases from J, with 11 bases between. This CDR3 is built from 12 residues. The chain's CDR3 is CARSDRDNEQFF. As DNA, the CDR3 is TGTGCCAGATCCGACCGCGACAATGAGCAGTTCTTC. Looking up the rest from reference TRBV11-1 and TRBJ2-1 gives the full variable domain: EAEVAQSPRYKITEKSQAVAFWCDPISGHATLYWYRQILGQGPELLVQFQDESVVDDSQLPKDRFSAERLKGVDSTLKIQPAELGDSAMYLCARSDRDNEQFFGPGTRLTVL.

This chain links TRBV4-1 with TRBJ1-2; a weak D match, TRBD1 (5 bases). CDR3 length equals 15 residues. Trimming took 2 bases from V and 8 from J, leaving 18 bases between them. CDR1 and CDR2 from the germline V gene are MGHRA and YSYEKL. CDR3 coding DNA: TGCGCCAGCAGCCAAACCCCTAGGACACGGGCGGGCTACACCTTC. It codes for CASSQTPRTRAGYTF.

In DNA, the CDR3 is TGTGCCTCCGGACAGGGGGGGCCAGAGCAGTTCTTC. It translates to CASGQGGPEQFF. The chain uses TRBV7-7 and TRBJ2-1; 10 nucleotides align to TRBD1. The V gene end was trimmed by 11 bases and the J gene end by 10 bases; junction bases not matched to a gene: 8. The CDR3 is 12 residues long. The germline V gene has CDR1 SSHAT and CDR2 FNYEAQ (reference sequence). The variable domain in full, completed from reference TRBV7-7 and TRBJ2-1, reads GAGVSQSPRYKVTKRGQDVTLRCDPISSHATLYWYQQALGQGPEFLTYFNYEAQPDKSGLPSDRFSAERPEGSISTLTIQRTEQRDSAMYRCASGQGGPEQFFGPGTRLTVL.